The 24 T cell receptor beta chains below all came from one sample that was sequenced in a study of cytomegalovirus exposure and HLA in healthy donors. PCR used 60 Vbeta primers and 13 Jbeta primers. Method: immunoSEQ multiplex PCR; TCRdb's copy keeps in-frame clones and lacks some. The profile covers 85,000 to 95,000 clones, with 6% to 9% appearing a single time and about 2% taken by the ten largest. The specimen sequenced was PBMCs. These TCRs come from a man between 50 and 59 years old in good health and CMV-seronegative.

The CDR3 coding sequence is TGTGCCAGCAGCCCTCACCACTGGGCAGCAATCAATGAGCAGTTCTTC. As protein: CASSPHHWAAINEQFF. This chain uses TRBV11-3 with TRBJ2-1; D unclear. Germline V gene data show CDR1 as SGHNT and CDR2 as YENEEA. The CDR3 runs to 16 residues. V was cut by 5 bases and J by 6 bases, with 20 bases left in between.

This clone turned up a few times. The genes are TRBV5-1 and TRBJ1-2; 7 bases are a match to TRBD1. Germline CDR1 SGHRS, CDR2 YFSETQ. The CDR3 extends over 14 amino acids. J was trimmed by 4 bases and V by 2 bases; bases with no gene match: 5. DNA for the CDR3: TGCGCCAGCAGCTTTAGGGGGCCGAGCTATGGCTACACCTTC. Protein: CASSFRGPSYGYTF.

This chain uses TRBV5-1 with TRBJ1-1, with D possibly matching TRBD1 (6 bases). Germline V lookup: CDR1 SGHRS, CDR2 YFSETQ. The ends were cut back, 2 bases at V and 6 bases at J, with 14 bases in the middle. The length of the CDR3 is 14 residues. In DNA, the CDR3 is TGCGCCAGCAGCTTCCAACAGGGTGACGCTGAAGCTTTCTTT. It translates to CASSFQQGDAEAFF.

The V gene is TRBV4-1, the J gene TRBJ2-3, with D possibly TRBD1 on 6 matching bases. The CDR3 is 16 amino acids. Germline loops: CDR1 MGHRA, CDR2 YSYEKL. The V and J ends lost 2 bases and 3 bases respectively, with 15 bases between them. This CDR3 reads CASSQPPGQRTDTQYF. The CDR3 bases are TGCGCCAGCAGCCAACCTCCGGGACAACGGACAGATACGCAGTATTTT.

This clone was seen more than once but under ten times. The CDR3 loop is CASSRTAETQYF. CDR3 in DNA: TGTGCCAGCAGCCGGACAGCAGAGACCCAGTACTTC. The chain combines TRBV14 with TRBJ2-5, with D maybe TRBD1 (6 bases). Per germline, CDR1 SGHDN and CDR2 FVKESK. V lost 4 bases and J lost 4, with 7 bases in between. The CDR3 spans 12 residues.

A few counts support this clone. The rearrangement joins TRBV6-1 to TRBJ2-7; the match to TRBD1 covers 7 bases. The ends lost 6 bases at V and 3 bases at J; junction bases unmatched: 5. CDR1 and CDR2 (germline): MNHNS, SASEGT. The CDR3 totals 13 residues. CDR3 sequence reads: CASRGDSFYEQYF. In DNA form, the CDR3 reads TGTGCCAGCAGGGGGGACAGTTTCTACGAGCAGTACTTC.

This clone showed up just a few times. The V and J genes are TRBV6-5 and TRBJ2-5; D unresolved. The J call may not be correct, given that the DNA end is closer to TRBJ2-7. The length of the CDR3 is 13 residues. Germline V lookup: CDR1 MNHEY, CDR2 SVGAGI. In DNA, the CDR3 is TGTGCCAGCAGTCTGCAAAACTCCTACGAGCAGTACTTC. It is translated as CASSLQNSYEQYF.

This chain joins TRBV29-1 and TRBJ2-7; weak D call: TRBD1 (6 bases). Germline V gene lookup returns CDR1 SQVTM and CDR2 ANQGSEA. The CDR3 has 11 residues. V lost 3 bases and J 3 bases, leaving 6 bases between the germline ends. CDR3 bases: TGCAGCGTTGACAGGGGCTACGAGCAGTACTTC. It codes for CSVDRGYEQYF.

The rearrangement joins TRBV2 to TRBJ1-4, with a tentative D call TRBD1 (5 bases). This CDR3 comprises 15 residues. V lost 6 bases and J 5 bases, leaving 16 bases between the germline ends. Germline V lookup: CDR1 SNHLY, CDR2 FYNNEI. The CDR3 DNA is TGTGCCAGCAGCTTAGGTGGGGGGTGGAATGAAAAACTGTTTTTT. Translation: CASSLGGGWNEKLFF.

This clone was found a few times. The chain uses TRBV6-5 and TRBJ2-2; tentative D call: TRBD1 (5 bases). CDR3 length equals 14 residues. Between the trimmed V and J ends, which lost 0 bases and 7 bases, there was a span of 9 bases. CDR1 is MNHEY and CDR2 is SVGAGI in the germline V gene. The CDR3 DNA sequence: TGTGCCAGCAGTTACTCCAGGGATGACGGGGAGCTGTTTTTT. This translates into CASSYSRDDGELFF.

The chain links TRBV9 to TRBJ2-3, with a possible D match to TRBD1 (6 bases). Trimming left V 0 bases short and J 6 bases short, with 14 bases between. Germline values: CDR1 SGDLS, CDR2 YYNGEE. The CDR3 runs to 15 residues. The CDR3 spells CASSVDSVGADTQYF. The CDR3, as DNA: TGTGCCAGCAGCGTAGACTCGGTGGGGGCGGATACGCAGTATTTT. The full variable domain, its missing parts supplied by reference TRBV9 and TRBJ2-3, is DSGVTQTPKHLITATGQRVTLRCSPRSGDLSVYWYQQSLDQGLQFLIQYYNGEERAKGNILERFSAQQFPDLHSELNLSSLELGDSALYFCASSVDSVGADTQYFGPGTRLTVL.

This chain uses TRBV2 with TRBJ2-7; D call uncertain. The V end lost 6 bases, the J end lost 3 bases, and 12 bases lay between the germline ends. Germline V CDR1 and CDR2: SNHLY, FYNNEI. The CDR3 has 13 residues. In DNA form, the CDR3 reads TGTGCCAGCAGCCCCCAGCGCCTCTACGAGCAGTACTTC. Its protein product is CASSPQRLYEQYF. Full variable domain (missing parts from reference TRBV2 and TRBJ2-7): EPEVTQTPSHQVTQMGQEVILRCVPISNHLYFYWYRQILGQKVEFLVSFYNNEISEKSEIFDDQFSVERPDGSNFTLKIRSTKLEDSAMYFCASSPQRLYEQYFGPGTRLTVT.

This clone was found many times. The chain couples TRBV10-3 to TRBJ2-3, with 9 nucleotides matching TRBD2. This CDR3 contains 15 residues. The J segment lost 4 bases and the V segment lost 7 bases, leaving 9 bases of the junction unmatched. The germline CDR1 and CDR2 sequences are ENHRY and SYGVKD. The CDR3 DNA reads as TGTGCCATCAATAACCCGGGACTAGCATCAGATACGCAGTATTTT. Residues: CAINNPGLASDTQYF.

The sample holds a few counts of this clone. The chain links TRBV28 to TRBJ2-4; 7 bases match TRBD2. The junction had 6 bases not matched to a gene; V was cut back by 1 base and J by 0 bases. The CDR3 length is 17 residues. In germline, CDR1 is MDHEN, CDR2 SYDVKM. This CDR3 reads CASSLSSLAVAKNIQYF. In DNA, the CDR3 is TGTGCCAGCAGTTTATCTTCCCTAGCGGTAGCCAAAAACATTCAGTACTTC.

Only a few counts were recorded for this clone. The CDR3 here is CASSLGRHLSTDTQYF. CDR3 sequence (DNA): TGTGCCAGCAGCTTAGGTAGACACCTTAGCACAGATACGCAGTATTTT. The chain carries TRBV7-2 and TRBJ2-3; D uncertain. V was pared by 1 base and J by 0 bases, with 11 bases between. This CDR3 is 16 amino acids long. Germline V gene data show CDR1 as SGHTA and CDR2 as FQGNSA. The complete variable domain, with remaining parts taken from reference TRBV7-2 and TRBJ2-3, reads GAGVSQSPSNKVTEKGKDVELRCDPISGHTALYWYRQSLGQGLEFLIYFQGNSAPDKSGLPSDRFSAERTGGSVSTLTIQRTQQEDSAVYLCASSLGRHLSTDTQYFGPGTRLTVL.

The chain has TRBV29-1 and TRBJ1-1; D remains ambiguous. Germline loops: CDR1 SQVTM, CDR2 ANQGSEA. V was trimmed by 7 bases and J by 7 bases, leaving 16 bases between them. The CDR3 runs to 12 residues. Written as DNA, the CDR3 is TGCAGCGGCAAAAAGATAGGAGGTGAAGCTTTCTTT. Amino acid sequence: CSGKKIGGEAFF. The full variable domain, rest sourced from reference TRBV29-1 and TRBJ1-1, is SAVISQKPSRDICQRGTSLTIQCQVDSQVTMMFWYRQQPGQSLTLIATANQGSEATYESGFVIDKFPISRPNLTFSTLTVSNMSPEDSSIYLCSGKKIGGEAFFGQGTRLTVV.

The rearrangement links TRBV5-6 to TRBJ1-2; 8 nucleotides agree with TRBD1. The V and J ends lost 4 bases and 0 bases, in that order; junction bases with no gene match: 11. Germline values: CDR1 SGHDT, CDR2 YYEEEE. This CDR3 is 17 amino acids long. For the CDR3, the DNA is TGTGCCAGCAGCCCCCGGGACAGGATTTTTTCTAACTATGGCTACACCTTC. Translated: CASSPRDRIFSNYGYTF.

This clone showed up just a few times. The V gene is TRBV4-3, the J gene TRBJ2-3, with D unresolved. V lost 4 bases to trimming and J lost 2 bases, with 7 bases between them. The length of the CDR3 is 13 residues. From germline, CDR1 is LGHNA and CDR2 YSLEER. The DNA for the CDR3 is TGCGCCAGCAGCCGAACTTTCACAGATACGCAGTATTTT. Translated, it gives CASSRTFTDTQYF.

This clone has more than one count but fewer than ten. The V gene is TRBV6-1, the J gene TRBJ2-1, with D tentatively TRBD1 (5 bases). This CDR3 is 14 amino acids long. Germline CDR1 MNHNS, CDR2 SASEGT. V was shortened by 2 bases and J by 4 bases, with 9 bases between the two germline ends. The CDR3: CASSEIGAYNEQFF. CDR3 DNA sequence: TGTGCCAGCAGTGAAATAGGGGCATACAATGAGCAGTTCTTC.

This clone was found a few times. The chain employs TRBV30 and TRBJ1-1, with D possibly matching TRBD1 (6 bases). CDR3 size: 12 residues. Germline loops: CDR1 GTSNPN, CDR2 SVGIG (reference sequence). Deletions cut 5 bases from V and 7 bases from J, with 14 bases between. CDR3 nucleotides: TGTGCCTGGTGCAGGGGCGCGGGTGAAGCTTTCTTT. Translating it yields CAWCRGAGEAFF.

The J gene is TRBJ1-1, the V gene TRBV9; possibly TRBD1 for D (6 bases). Germline assignment: CDR1 SGDLS and CDR2 YYNGEE. The V and J ends lost 4 bases and 1 base respectively, with 11 bases between them. The CDR3 is 14 residues long. CDR3 in DNA: TGTGCCAGCAGCCGTGGGGGCGAGAACACTGAAGCTTTCTTT. Amino acid sequence: CASSRGGENTEAFF.

This clone was seen only a few times. The V gene is TRBV5-6, the J gene TRBJ1-1; perhaps TRBD1 as D (5 bases). V was shortened by 0 bases and J by 0 bases, with 12 bases between the two germline ends. CDR3 length: 16 amino acids. Germline-derived CDR1 and CDR2 are SGHDT and YYEEEE. The CDR3 coding sequence is TGTGCCAGCAGCTTGGAGGCAGGGAACATGAACACTGAAGCTTTCTTT. As protein: CASSLEAGNMNTEAFF.

This clone turned up a few times. A read error may account for a junction end that differs from germline. The gene calls are TRBV2 and TRBJ2-1; TRBD1 is a possible D gene (5 bases). The CDR3 extends over 11 amino acids. CDR1 and CDR2 from the germline V gene are SNHLY and FYNNEI. The CDR3 is CASSVLAGMIF. In DNA, the CDR3 is TGTGCCAGCAGTGTTCTCGCAGGGATGATCTTC.

J is TRBJ1-5 and V is TRBV19; D unresolved. Germline lookup yields CDR1 LNHDA and CDR2 SQIVND (reference sequence). The V and J ends lost 6 bases and 2 bases respectively, with 11 bases between them. The CDR3 spans 14 residues. In DNA form, the CDR3 reads TGTGCCAGTAGGTGGAGGGAAGGCAATCAGCCCCAGCATTTT. It translates to CASRWREGNQPQHF.